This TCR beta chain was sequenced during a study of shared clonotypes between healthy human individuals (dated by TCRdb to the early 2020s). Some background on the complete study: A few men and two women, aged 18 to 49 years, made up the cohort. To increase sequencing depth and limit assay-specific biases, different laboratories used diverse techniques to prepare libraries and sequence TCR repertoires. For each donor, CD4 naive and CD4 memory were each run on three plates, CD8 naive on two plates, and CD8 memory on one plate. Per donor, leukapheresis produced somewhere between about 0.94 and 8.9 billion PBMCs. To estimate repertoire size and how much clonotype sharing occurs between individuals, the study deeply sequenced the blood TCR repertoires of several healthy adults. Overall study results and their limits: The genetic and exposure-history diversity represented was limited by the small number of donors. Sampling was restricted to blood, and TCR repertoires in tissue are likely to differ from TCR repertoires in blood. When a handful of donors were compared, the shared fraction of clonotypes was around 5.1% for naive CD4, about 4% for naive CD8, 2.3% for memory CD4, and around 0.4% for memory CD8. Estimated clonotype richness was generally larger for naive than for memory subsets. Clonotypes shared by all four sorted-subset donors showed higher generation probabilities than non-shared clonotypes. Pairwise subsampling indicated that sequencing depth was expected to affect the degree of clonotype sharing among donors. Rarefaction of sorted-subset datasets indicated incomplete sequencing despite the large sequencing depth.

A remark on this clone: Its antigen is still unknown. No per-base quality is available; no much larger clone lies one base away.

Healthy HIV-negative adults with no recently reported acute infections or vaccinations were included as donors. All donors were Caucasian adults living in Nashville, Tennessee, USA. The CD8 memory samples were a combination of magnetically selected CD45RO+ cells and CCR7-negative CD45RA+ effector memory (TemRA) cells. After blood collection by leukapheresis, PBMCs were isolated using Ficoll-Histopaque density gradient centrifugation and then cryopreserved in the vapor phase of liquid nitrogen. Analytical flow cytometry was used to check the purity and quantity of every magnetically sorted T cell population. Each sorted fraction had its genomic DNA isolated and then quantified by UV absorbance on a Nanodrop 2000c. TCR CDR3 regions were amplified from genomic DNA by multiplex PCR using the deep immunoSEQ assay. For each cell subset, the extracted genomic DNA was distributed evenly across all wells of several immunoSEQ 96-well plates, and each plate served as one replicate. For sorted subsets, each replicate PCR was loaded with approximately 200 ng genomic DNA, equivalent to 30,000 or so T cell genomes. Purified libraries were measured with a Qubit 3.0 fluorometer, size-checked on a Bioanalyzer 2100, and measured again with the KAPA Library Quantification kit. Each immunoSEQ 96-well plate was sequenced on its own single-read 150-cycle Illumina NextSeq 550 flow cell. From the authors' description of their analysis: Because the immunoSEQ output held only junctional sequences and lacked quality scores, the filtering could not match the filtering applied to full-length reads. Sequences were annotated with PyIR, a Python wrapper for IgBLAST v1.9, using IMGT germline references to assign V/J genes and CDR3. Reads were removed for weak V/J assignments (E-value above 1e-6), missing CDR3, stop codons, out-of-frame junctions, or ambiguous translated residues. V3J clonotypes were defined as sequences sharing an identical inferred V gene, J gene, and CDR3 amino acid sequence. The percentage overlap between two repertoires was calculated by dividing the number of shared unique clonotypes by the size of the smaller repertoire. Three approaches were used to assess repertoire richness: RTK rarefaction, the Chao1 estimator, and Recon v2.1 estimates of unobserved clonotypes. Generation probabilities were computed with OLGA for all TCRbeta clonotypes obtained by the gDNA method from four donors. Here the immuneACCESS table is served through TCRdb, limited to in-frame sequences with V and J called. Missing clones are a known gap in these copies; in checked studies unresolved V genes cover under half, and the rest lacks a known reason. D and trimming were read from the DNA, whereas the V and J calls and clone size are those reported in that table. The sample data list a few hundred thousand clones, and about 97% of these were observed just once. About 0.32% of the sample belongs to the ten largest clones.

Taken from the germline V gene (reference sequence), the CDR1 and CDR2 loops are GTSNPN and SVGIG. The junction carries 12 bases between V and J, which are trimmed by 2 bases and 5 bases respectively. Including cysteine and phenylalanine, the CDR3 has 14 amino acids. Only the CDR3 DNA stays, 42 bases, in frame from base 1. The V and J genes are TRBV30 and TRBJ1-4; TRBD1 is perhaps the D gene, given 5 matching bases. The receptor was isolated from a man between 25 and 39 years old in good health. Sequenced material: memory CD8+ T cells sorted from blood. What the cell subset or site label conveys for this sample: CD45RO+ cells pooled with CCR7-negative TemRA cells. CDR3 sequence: CAWSPGTANEKLFF. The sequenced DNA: TGTGCCTGGAGTCCCGGGACCGCAAATGAAAAACTGTTTTTT.